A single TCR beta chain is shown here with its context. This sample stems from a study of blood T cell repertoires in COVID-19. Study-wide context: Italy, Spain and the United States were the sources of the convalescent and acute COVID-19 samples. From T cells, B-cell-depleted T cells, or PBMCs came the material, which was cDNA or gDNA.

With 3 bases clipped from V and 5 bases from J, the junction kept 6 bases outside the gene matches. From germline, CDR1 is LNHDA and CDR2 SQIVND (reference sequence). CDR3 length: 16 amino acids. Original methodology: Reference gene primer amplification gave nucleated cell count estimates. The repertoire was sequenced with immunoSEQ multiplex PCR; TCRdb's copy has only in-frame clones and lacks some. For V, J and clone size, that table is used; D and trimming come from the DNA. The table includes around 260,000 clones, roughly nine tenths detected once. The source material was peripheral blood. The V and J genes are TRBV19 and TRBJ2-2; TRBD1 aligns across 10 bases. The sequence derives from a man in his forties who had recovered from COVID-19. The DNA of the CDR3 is TGTGCCAGTAGTATCGAGACAGGGGGCGTTACCGGGGAGCTGTTTTTT. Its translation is CASSIETGGVTGELFF.